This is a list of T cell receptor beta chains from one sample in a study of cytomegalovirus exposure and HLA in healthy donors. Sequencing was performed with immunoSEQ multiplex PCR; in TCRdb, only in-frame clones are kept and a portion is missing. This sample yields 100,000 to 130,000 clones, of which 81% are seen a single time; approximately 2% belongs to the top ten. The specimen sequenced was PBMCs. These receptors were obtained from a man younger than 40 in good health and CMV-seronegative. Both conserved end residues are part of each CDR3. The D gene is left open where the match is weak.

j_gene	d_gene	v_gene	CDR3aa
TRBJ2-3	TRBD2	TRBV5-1	CASSLAPSGDSTDTQYF
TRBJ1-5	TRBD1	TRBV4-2	CASSPRQGSTRQPQHF
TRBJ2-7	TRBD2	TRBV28	CASRVGLAGAEQYF
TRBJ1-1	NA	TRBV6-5	CASSSDRSTEAFF
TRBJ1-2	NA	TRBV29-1	CSVVKGLGYTF
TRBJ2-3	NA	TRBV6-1	CASSELTDTQYF
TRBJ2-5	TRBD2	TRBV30	CAWSVTRTSGGGETQYF
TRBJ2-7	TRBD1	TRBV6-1	CASRTGGLREQYF
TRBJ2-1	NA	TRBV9	CASSRDYNEQFF
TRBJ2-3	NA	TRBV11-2	CASSASFGTDTQYF
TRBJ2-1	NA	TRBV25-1	CASRQGWNEQFF
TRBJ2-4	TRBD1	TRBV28	CASSLTGVAKNIQYF
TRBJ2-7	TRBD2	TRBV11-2	CASSPFTSGTQGQYF
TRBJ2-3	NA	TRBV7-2	CASSSPPPSRLSDTQYF
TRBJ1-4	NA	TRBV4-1	CASSPSAGETNEKLFF
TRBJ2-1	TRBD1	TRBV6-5	CASRYRGTYNEQFF
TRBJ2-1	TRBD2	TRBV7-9	CASSLVRGTTTEQFF
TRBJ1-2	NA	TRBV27	CASSDTGWGYTF
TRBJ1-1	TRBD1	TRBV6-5	CASSEMTGGSEAFF
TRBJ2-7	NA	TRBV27	CASSFSDSYEQYF
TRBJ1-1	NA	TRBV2	CASRTGDTEAFF
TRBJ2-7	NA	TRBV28	CASSFWGGAYEQYF
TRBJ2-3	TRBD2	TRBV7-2	CASSLIGGRARTDTQYF
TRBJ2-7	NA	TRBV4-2	CASSLSPGGPERSPYEQYF
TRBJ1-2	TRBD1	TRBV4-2	CASSQAPGTGTGYTF
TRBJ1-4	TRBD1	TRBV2	CASRGTGGIPTNEKLFF
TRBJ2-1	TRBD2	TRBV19	CASSPAGGNEQFF
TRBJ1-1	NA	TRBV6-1	CASSWTDDNTEAFF
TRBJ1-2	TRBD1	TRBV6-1	CASSLEDRVYGYTF
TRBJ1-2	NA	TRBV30	CAWGKVGHPGGYGYTF
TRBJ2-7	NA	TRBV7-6	CASSSLPGDLEQYF
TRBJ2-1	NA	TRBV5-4	CASSPSLGEQFF
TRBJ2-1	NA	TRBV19	CASSMRGKDYNEQFF
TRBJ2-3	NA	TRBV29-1	CSVEGQFTDTQYF
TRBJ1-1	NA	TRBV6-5	CASSYSYAGLNTEAFF
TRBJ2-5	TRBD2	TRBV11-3	CASSPGTSGQETQYF
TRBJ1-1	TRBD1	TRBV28	CASRTGNSDEAFF
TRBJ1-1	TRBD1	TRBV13	CASSQQGANTEAFF
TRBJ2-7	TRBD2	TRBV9	CASSVGSGGAREQYF
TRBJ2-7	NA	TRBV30	CAWSAQEQYF
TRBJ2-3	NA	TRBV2	CASTYTDTQYF
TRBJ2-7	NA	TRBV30	CAWSGQGYEQYF
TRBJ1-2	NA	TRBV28	CASSLVPPYYTF
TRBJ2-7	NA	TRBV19	CASSIEGAYEQYF
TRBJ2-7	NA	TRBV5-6	CASSLDRYDYEQYF
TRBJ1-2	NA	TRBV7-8	CASSPRQNQGGYGYTF
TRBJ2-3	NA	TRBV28	CASRETLDTQYF
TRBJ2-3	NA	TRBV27	CASSAFTDTQYF
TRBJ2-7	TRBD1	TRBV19	CASSFRDSAYEQYF
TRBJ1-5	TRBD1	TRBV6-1	CASRSGTVPDQPQHF
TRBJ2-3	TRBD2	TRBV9	CASSSPTSEDTQYF
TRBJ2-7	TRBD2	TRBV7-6	CASSAGLAGVENEQYF
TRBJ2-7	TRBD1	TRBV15	CATSLLQGNSYEQYF